This T cell receptor (beta chain) emerged from a study of T cell changes during pregnancy in multiple sclerosis. Sequencing was performed with immunoSEQ multiplex PCR; in TCRdb, only in-frame clones are kept and a portion is missing. The repertoire holds 95,000 to 100,000 clones, with 75% to 95% as singletons. Germline values: CDR1 SQVTM, CDR2 ANQGSEA. The CDR3 covers 13 residues. The V end lost 4 bases, the J end lost 8 bases, and 15 bases lay between the germline ends. The material sequenced was peripheral blood, taken in the second trimester of pregnancy. V gene TRBV29-1 combines with J gene TRBJ2-4; the D is unclear. This TCR was sampled from a female donor with multiple sclerosis, enrolled in a pregnancy study. CDR3 in amino acids: CSVVATSGYIQYF. The CDR3 DNA reads TGCAGCGTTGTGGCCACCTCAGGTTACATTCAGTACTTC.